This T cell receptor beta chain was sequenced for a study of blood T cell repertoires in COVID-19. Whole-study context: Samples of COVID-19 (acute and convalescent) were obtained from the United States, Italy and Spain.

Trimming removed 2 bases from V and 5 bases from J, with 6 bases in between. The CDR3 has 13 residues. CDR1 and CDR2 from the germline V gene are MNHEY and SMNVEV (reference sequence). Original handling: Estimation of nucleated cell counts was performed using reference gene primer amplification. The table came from immunoSEQ multiplex PCR; TCRdb's copy has only in-frame clones and leaves some out. The DNA was the basis for D and trimming; V, J and clone size are from that table. The sample has some 140,000 clones; about four fifths are singletons. The specimen was peripheral blood. The sequence was obtained from an elderly man with acute or convalescent COVID-19. This chain links TRBV27 with TRBJ1-4; no clear D. CDR3 bases: TGTGCCAGCAGTTTAAGGCGGAATGAAAAACTGTTTTTT. It codes for CASSLRRNEKLFF.